This T cell receptor beta chain stems from a study of shared clonotypes between healthy human individuals. Study background: Two women and three men aged 18 to 49 served as donors.

Study results and caveats: Among the subsets, naive ones generally showed larger estimated richness than memory ones.

Deep-level running was used for the assay. Across several immunoSEQ plates, the genomic DNA of each subset was split evenly. Sequencing used immunoSEQ multiplex PCR; TCRdb keeps in-frame clones, though not all of them. Altogether roughly 1,000,000 clones are present, roughly 74% being singletons, with the ten largest covering more than 0.55%. The CDR3 consists of 14 residues. The germline gives CDR1 SGDLS, CDR2 YYNGEE. Trimming removed 0 bases from V and 2 bases from J, with 9 bases in between. Note on this clone: The antigen remains undetermined.

Sequencing was performed on memory CD4+ T cells from PBMCs. Sample subset: CD45RA-negative fraction. The receptor comes from a man aged 18-30 years in good health. Some clones in this sample may be carry-over from other donors' samples. The chain joins TRBV9 to TRBJ2-7; D is uncertain. DNA of the CDR3: TGTGCCAGCAGCGTAGAGATTCCTCCCTACGAGCAGTACTTC. Protein: CASSVEIPPYEQYF.